This T cell receptor (beta chain) was sequenced during a study of blood T cell repertoires in COVID-19. Germline CDR1 reads SGHAT; CDR2 reads FQNNGV. CDR3 length: 13 residues. Unmatched junction bases numbered 1, after V lost 4 bases and J lost 3 bases. Adults between roughly 18 and 89 years of age took part from fewer than 30 US areas. Grouping used clinical history reported by participants in a survey and questionnaire. Exposed study participants had met a COVID-19 case within 2 weeks before entry. Under the authors' procedure: Nucleated cell number was recorded as an estimate derived from reference gene primer amplification. Profiled with immunoSEQ multiplex PCR; TCRdb holds only in-frame clones, not every one. V and J calls plus clone size are reproduced from that table; the DNA served to infer D and trimming. Of roughly 230,000 clones listed, about 85% are singletons.

The sequence was obtained from a woman in her forties or fifties who had been exposed to COVID-19. Material: PBMCs or T cells enriched from blood (not recorded which). The chain couples TRBV11-2 to TRBJ2-7; 9 bases line up with TRBD1. CDR3 protein: CASSSTGGYEQYF. The DNA for the CDR3 is TGTGCCAGCAGCTCGACAGGGGGCTACGAGCAGTACTTC.